This T cell receptor beta chain is from a study of blood T cell repertoires in COVID-19. Overall study: PBMCs, B-cell-depleted T cells, or T cells were the source of the cDNA or gDNA that made up the material.

Original methodology: How many nucleated cells were present was estimated from reference gene primer amplification. Generated by immunoSEQ multiplex PCR, the TCRdb table keeps only in-frame clones and is missing some. The DNA gave D and trimming, while V, J and clone size come from that table. The data show some 240,000 clones, roughly 84% seen once. In its sample, this clone was seen once. V lost 6 bases to trimming and J lost 10 bases, with 19 bases between them. Germline assignment: CDR1 MNHEY and CDR2 SVGAGI. CDR3 length: 14 amino acids. Sequenced sample: peripheral blood. The sequence was collected from a middle-aged woman who had recovered from COVID-19. J is TRBJ2-1 and V is TRBV6-5, with D possibly TRBD2 on 7 matching bases. CDR3 amino acids: CASSRPAGAREQFF. In nucleotides, the CDR3 is TGTGCCAGCAGCCGTCCGGCGGGGGCAAGGGAGCAGTTCTTC.